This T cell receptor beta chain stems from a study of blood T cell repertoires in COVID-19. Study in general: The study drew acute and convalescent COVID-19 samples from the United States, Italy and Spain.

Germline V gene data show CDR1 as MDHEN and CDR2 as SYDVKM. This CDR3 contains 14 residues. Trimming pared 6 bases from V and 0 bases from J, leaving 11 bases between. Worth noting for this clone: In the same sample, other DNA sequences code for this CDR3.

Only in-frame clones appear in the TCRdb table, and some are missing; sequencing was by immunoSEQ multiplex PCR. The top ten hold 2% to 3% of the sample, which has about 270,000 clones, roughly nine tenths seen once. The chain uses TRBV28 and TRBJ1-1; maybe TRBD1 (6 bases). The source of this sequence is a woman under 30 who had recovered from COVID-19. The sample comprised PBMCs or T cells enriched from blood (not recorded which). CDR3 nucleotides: TGTGCCAGCAGCTCGACAGGCCTGAACACTGAAGCTTTCTTT. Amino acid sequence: CASSSTGLNTEAFF.